These T cell receptor beta chains were read from a single sample in a study of blood T cells in healthy people across ages. TCRdb ran MiXCR on the 5' RACE reads and lists one entry per CDR3 protein. This sample has some 560,000 distinct CDR3 sequences, with about a quarter found just once. The sample was also reused in another study, on T cells of mothers and their children.

Material for sequencing was blood. These receptors were obtained from a boy aged 2 to 9 in good health. CDR3s include the opening cysteine and the closing phenylalanine or tryptophan. The order of the fields is D gene, J gene, clone size, V gene, CDR3 DNA, CDR3 protein. The D gene is left open where the match is weak. Clone size appears in some rows only: once, few, many, or a class for an expanded clone.

d_call: .
j_call: TRBJ1-1
clone_size: few
v_call: TRBV20-1
cdr3_nt: TGCAGTGCCACCGGACCCCCGAGTGGGGCTGAAGCTTTCTTT
cdr3_aa: CSATGPPSGAEAFF

d_call: .
j_call: TRBJ2-7
clone_size: many
v_call: TRBV2
cdr3_nt: TGTGCCAGCAACCAGCCGGGACCTCTCTACGAGCAGTACTTC
cdr3_aa: CASNQPGPLYEQYF

d_call: TRBD1
j_call: TRBJ2-5
clone_size: few
v_call: TRBV2
cdr3_nt: TGTGCCAGCAGTTTTTTCCGGGACAGACTCCAAGAGACCCAGTACTTC
cdr3_aa: CASSFFRDRLQETQYF

d_call: TRBD1
j_call: TRBJ1-5
clone_size: few
v_call: TRBV7-2
cdr3_nt: TGTGCCAGCAGCCGAACAGGGACAGTAGGGGAGCCCCAGCATTTT
cdr3_aa: CASSRTGTVGEPQHF

d_call: TRBD1
j_call: TRBJ2-7
clone_size: .
v_call: TRBV5-1
cdr3_nt: TGCGCCAGCAGCTTGTCACAGGGGGCTGGGAACGAGCAGTACTTC
cdr3_aa: CASSLSQGAGNEQYF

d_call: .
j_call: TRBJ2-1
clone_size: few
v_call: TRBV5-1
cdr3_nt: TGCGCCAGTTCACGAGCATTGAATGAGCAGTTCTTC
cdr3_aa: CASSRALNEQFF

d_call: TRBD2
j_call: TRBJ2-1
clone_size: .
v_call: TRBV5-1
cdr3_nt: TGCGCCAGCAGCTTGGGCCCCAGCGGGAGCAATGAGCAGTTCTTC
cdr3_aa: CASSLGPSGSNEQFF

d_call: .
j_call: TRBJ1-2
clone_size: .
v_call: TRBV20-1
cdr3_nt: TGCAGTGCCCGCCTGGGGAGGACTTATGGCTACACCTTC
cdr3_aa: CSARLGRTYGYTF

d_call: .
j_call: TRBJ2-5
clone_size: few
v_call: TRBV9
cdr3_nt: TGTGCCAGCAGCGTAGACGGAACCAGGCAGGAGACCCAGTACTTC
cdr3_aa: CASSVDGTRQETQYF

d_call: TRBD2
j_call: TRBJ2-1
clone_size: .
v_call: TRBV18
cdr3_nt: TGTGCCAGCTCACCGAGCGGGAGTCCTTCCAATGAGCAGTTCTTC
cdr3_aa: CASSPSGSPSNEQFF

d_call: .
j_call: TRBJ2-5
clone_size: .
v_call: TRBV5-5
cdr3_nt: TGTGCCAGCGATATCGGGACAAACCAAGAGACCCAGTACTTC
cdr3_aa: CASDIGTNQETQYF

d_call: .
j_call: TRBJ2-1
clone_size: few
v_call: TRBV27
cdr3_nt: TGTGCCAGCAGTTTTCTAGAGGACTACAATGAGCAGTTCTTC
cdr3_aa: CASSFLEDYNEQFF

d_call: TRBD1
j_call: TRBJ1-5
clone_size: .
v_call: TRBV7-8
cdr3_nt: TGTGCCAGCAGCGCAACCGGGACAGGGGGAGAACAGCCCCAGCATTTT
cdr3_aa: CASSATGTGGEQPQHF

d_call: TRBD2
j_call: TRBJ2-3
clone_size: few
v_call: TRBV3-1
cdr3_nt: TGTGCCAGCAGCCGCATACTACTAGCGGGAGGCGGAGATACGCAGTATTTT
cdr3_aa: CASSRILLAGGGDTQYF

d_call: .
j_call: TRBJ2-1
clone_size: .
v_call: TRBV5-6
cdr3_nt: TGTGCCAGCAGCTTGTTAGCGGCGGACAATGAGCAGTTCTTC
cdr3_aa: CASSLLAADNEQFF

d_call: .
j_call: TRBJ2-2
clone_size: once
v_call: TRBV12-3/TRBV12-4
cdr3_nt: TGTGCCGGCAGCCAAGGATCCGGGGAGCTGTTTTTT
cdr3_aa: CAGSQGSGELFF

d_call: TRBD1
j_call: TRBJ2-7
clone_size: few
v_call: TRBV10-3
cdr3_nt: TGTGCCATCGGAGACAGGGTGGGGAGCGAGCAGTACTTC
cdr3_aa: CAIGDRVGSEQYF

d_call: TRBD2
j_call: TRBJ2-1
clone_size: .
v_call: TRBV9
cdr3_nt: TGTGCCAGCAGCAGTACCTTAGCGGGGGACGAGCAATACTTC
cdr3_aa: CASSSTLAGDEQYF

d_call: .
j_call: TRBJ1-2
clone_size: few
v_call: TRBV6-5
cdr3_nt: TGTGCCAGCAGCATGGGACGGGAGGACTATGGCTACACCTTC
cdr3_aa: CASSMGREDYGYTF